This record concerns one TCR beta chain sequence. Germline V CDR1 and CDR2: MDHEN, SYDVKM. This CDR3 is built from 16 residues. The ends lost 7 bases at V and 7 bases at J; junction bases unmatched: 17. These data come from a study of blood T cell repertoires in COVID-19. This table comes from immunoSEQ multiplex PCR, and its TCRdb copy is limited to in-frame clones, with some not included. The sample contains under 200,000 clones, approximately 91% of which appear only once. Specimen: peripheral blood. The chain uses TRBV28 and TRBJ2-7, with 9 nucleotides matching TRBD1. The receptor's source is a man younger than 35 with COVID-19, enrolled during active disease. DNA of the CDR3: TGTGCCAGCACCACACCGGTGGACAGGGGTGACAGGGAGCAGTACTTC. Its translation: CASTTPVDRGDREQYF.